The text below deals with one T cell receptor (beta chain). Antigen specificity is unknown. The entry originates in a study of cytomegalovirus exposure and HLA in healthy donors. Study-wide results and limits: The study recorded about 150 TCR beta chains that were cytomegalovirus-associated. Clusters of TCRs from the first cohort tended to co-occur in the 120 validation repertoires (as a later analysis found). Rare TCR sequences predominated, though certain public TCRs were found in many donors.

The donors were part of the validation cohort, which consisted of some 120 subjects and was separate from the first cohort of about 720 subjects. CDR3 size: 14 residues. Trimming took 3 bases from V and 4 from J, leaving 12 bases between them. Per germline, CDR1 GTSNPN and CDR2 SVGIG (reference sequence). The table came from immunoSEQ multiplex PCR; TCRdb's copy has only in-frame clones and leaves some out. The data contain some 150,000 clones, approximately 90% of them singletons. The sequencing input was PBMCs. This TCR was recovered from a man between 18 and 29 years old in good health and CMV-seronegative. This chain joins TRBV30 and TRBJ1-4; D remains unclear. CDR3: CAWRWGGFNEKLFF. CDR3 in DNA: TGTGCCTGGAGGTGGGGAGGATTTAATGAAAAACTGTTTTTT.